This is a list of T cell receptor beta chains from one sample in a study of blood T cell repertoires in COVID-19. Here immunoSEQ multiplex PCR was the method, and the copy in TCRdb shows in-frame clones only, minus some. Among some 260,000 clones, 88% were seen once, and the ten largest hold about 0.7%. Sequencing was carried out using peripheral blood. The receptors originated from a human donor in a cohort sampled during active COVID-19. CDR3s include the opening cysteine and the closing phenylalanine or tryptophan. Each record gives: D gene, V gene, J gene, clone size, CDR3 protein, CDR3 DNA. The D gene is left open where the match is weak. Clone size is given for some rows only: seen once, a few or many times, or a class if the clone is expanded.

TRBD2	TRBV5-1	TRBJ2-1	medium-sized	CASSQTSGGDNEQFF	TGCGCCAGCAGCCAGACTAGCGGGGGCGACAATGAGCAGTTCTTC
NA	TRBV10-1	TRBJ2-2	NA	CASSESRITGELFF	TGCGCCAGCAGTGAGTCGAGGATCACCGGGGAGCTGTTTTTT
NA	TRBV5-4	TRBJ1-6	NA	CASSLYQAYNSPLHF	TGTGCCAGCAGCTTGTACCAGGCCTATAATTCACCCCTCCACTTT
TRBD1	TRBV27	TRBJ1-4	NA	CASSFTGQGLNEKLFF	TGTGCCAGCAGTTTTACTGGACAGGGGCTTAATGAAAAACTGTTTTTT
NA	TRBV21-1	TRBJ1-2	NA	CASSKVDGATGFRYTF	TGTGCCAGCAGCAAAGTGGACGGTGCGACAGGGTTCCGCTACACCTTC
TRBD1	TRBV6-5	TRBJ1-1	NA	CASSYSLQGAGKAFF	TGTGCCAGCAGTTACTCGTTACAGGGGGCTGGGAAAGCTTTCTTT
NA	TRBV5-6	TRBJ1-2	NA	CASSLLPVPSYGYTF	TGTGCCAGCAGCTTGCTCCCGGTCCCTTCGTATGGCTACACCTTC
TRBD1	TRBV24-1	TRBJ1-5	NA	CATAMGQQNQPQHF	TGTGCCACCGCTATGGGACAGCAGAATCAGCCCCAGCATTTT
NA	TRBV4-3	TRBJ1-1	NA	CASSQDLTGVNTEAFF	TGCGCCAGCAGCCAAGATCTAACAGGTGTGAACACTGAAGCTTTCTTT
TRBD2	TRBV5-6	TRBJ2-1	NA	CASSPTVGGWREGNEQFF	TGTGCCAGCAGCCCGACGGTCGGGGGCTGGCGGGAGGGCAATGAGCAGTTCTTC
NA	TRBV9	TRBJ2-5	NA	CASSVAGYQETQYF	TGTGCCAGCAGCGTAGCAGGGTACCAAGAGACCCAGTACTTC
NA	TRBV7-9	TRBJ2-6	NA	CASSLGQNSGANVLTF	TGTGCCAGCAGCTTAGGACAGAACTCTGGGGCCAACGTCCTGACTTTC
TRBD1	TRBV4-1	TRBJ2-1	few	CASNWVRGQGDNEQFF	TGCGCCAGCAATTGGGTGAGGGGACAGGGCGACAATGAGCAGTTCTTC
NA	TRBV18	TRBJ1-1	NA	CASSLHREAMNTEAFF	TGTGCCAGCTCACTACATCGGGAGGCAATGAACACTGAAGCTTTCTTT
TRBD1	TRBV18	TRBJ2-7	NA	CASSLTGTGNEQYF	TGTGCCAGCTCACTCACCGGGACAGGGAACGAGCAGTACTTC
NA	TRBV6-6	TRBJ1-1	NA	CAITGQLNTEAFF	TGTGCCATTACCGGACAATTGAACACTGAAGCTTTCTTT
TRBD2	TRBV24-1	TRBJ2-1	NA	CATSELGEGTHEQFF	TGTGCCACCAGTGAGTTGGGGGAGGGGACCCATGAGCAGTTCTTC
TRBD1	TRBV6-2/TRBV6-3	TRBJ1-5	NA	CASSPGQGGWYSNQPQHF	TGTGCCAGCAGCCCAGGACAGGGGGGGTGGTATAGCAATCAGCCCCAGCATTTT
NA	TRBV6-2/TRBV6-3	TRBJ1-6	few	CASSPLRNSPLHF	TGTGCCAGCAGCCCGCTTCGGAATTCACCCCTCCACTTT
NA	TRBV7-9	TRBJ2-7	NA	CASSPGEGGLPYEQYF	TGTGCCAGCAGCCCGGGGGAGGGGGGTCTACCCTACGAGCAGTACTTC
NA	TRBV12-3/TRBV12-4	TRBJ2-2	NA	CASVGTGELFF	TGTGCCAGCGTCGGCACCGGGGAGCTGTTTTTT
TRBD1	TRBV10-3	TRBJ2-7	NA	CAISESLDADRLTYEQYF	TGTGCCATCAGTGAGTCGTTGGACGCGGACAGGCTAACCTACGAGCAGTACTTC
NA	TRBV7-3	TRBJ2-4	NA	CASSFRTSSVNIQYF	TGTGCCAGCAGCTTCCGAACTAGCTCAGTAAACATTCAGTACTTC
NA	TRBV7-9	TRBJ1-1	NA	CASSLALRHGLMNTEAFF	TGTGCCAGCAGCTTAGCGCTGAGACACGGATTAATGAACACTGAAGCTTTCTTT
TRBD1	TRBV7-8	TRBJ1-2	NA	CASSFSRQGGYGYTF	TGTGCCAGCAGCTTTTCTCGACAGGGAGGCTATGGCTACACCTTC
TRBD1	TRBV19	TRBJ2-7	NA	CASSKDRSYEQYF	TGTGCCAGTAGTAAGGACAGGTCCTACGAGCAGTACTTC
TRBD1	TRBV30	TRBJ1-2	once	CAWGDSDFYGYTF	TGTGCCTGGGGGGACAGCGACTTCTATGGCTACACCTTC
NA	TRBV5-6	TRBJ1-1	NA	CASSLEGSSGVAFF	TGTGCCAGCAGCTTGGAGGGGTCGTCAGGGGTAGCTTTCTTT
NA	TRBV12-3/TRBV12-4	TRBJ2-7	NA	CASSLGSAYEQYF	TGTGCCAGCAGTTTAGGTTCCGCCTACGAGCAGTACTTC
NA	TRBV19	TRBJ2-7	NA	CASSISWQGSYEQYF	TGTGCCAGTAGTATATCGTGGCAGGGTTCCTACGAGCAGTACTTC
TRBD2	TRBV4-1	TRBJ2-5	NA	CASSSSSGTSGGKTQYF	TGCGCCAGCAGCTCTTCCTCCGGGACTAGCGGGGGAAAGACCCAGTACTTC
TRBD1	TRBV27	TRBJ1-6	NA	CASGQGSSSRNSPLHF	TGTGCCAGCGGACAGGGGTCTAGCAGTAGGAATTCACCCCTCCACTTT
NA	TRBV6-1	TRBJ1-3	NA	CASSERGYSGNTIYF	TGTGCCAGCAGTGAAAGGGGCTACTCTGGAAACACCATATATTTT
NA	TRBV27	TRBJ2-1	NA	CASSSFYGDEQFF	TGTGCCAGCAGTTCATTCTACGGGGATGAGCAGTTCTTC
NA	TRBV11-3	TRBJ1-1	NA	CASSPGQGWNTEAFF	TGTGCCAGCAGCCCAGGGCAGGGATGGAACACTGAAGCTTTCTTT
TRBD1	TRBV18	TRBJ1-1	NA	CASSDRGYTEAFF	TGTGCCAGCTCAGACAGGGGATACACTGAAGCTTTCTTT
TRBD1	TRBV19	TRBJ1-5	NA	CASSIRDREHQPQHF	TGTGCCAGTAGTATACGCGACAGGGAACATCAGCCCCAGCATTTT
NA	TRBV6-5	TRBJ1-1	NA	CASGQGMRDTEAFF	TGTGCCAGTGGGCAAGGGATGAGGGACACTGAAGCTTTCTTT
TRBD1	TRBV4-3	TRBJ1-6	few	CASSQETGGMNSPLHF	TGCGCCAGCAGCCAAGAGACAGGGGGCATGAATTCACCCCTCCACTTT
NA	TRBV4-3	TRBJ1-2	NA	CASSQDGLGRRGYTF	TGCGCCAGCAGCCAAGATGGGTTGGGGCGTCGGGGCTACACCTTC
NA	TRBV5-4	TRBJ1-2	NA	CASSPPDSLYGYTF	TGTGCCAGCAGCCCCCCCGACAGCCTGTATGGCTACACCTTC
NA	TRBV15	TRBJ1-6	NA	CATSRGHINSPLHF	TGTGCCACCAGCAGGGGACACATTAATTCACCCCTCCACTTT
TRBD1	TRBV19	TRBJ1-5	NA	CAIGTGPSQPQHF	TGTGCCATTGGGACAGGGCCTTCGCAGCCCCAGCATTTT
NA	TRBV7-3	TRBJ2-5	NA	CASSLRHQETQYF	TGTGCCAGCAGCTTAAGGCACCAAGAGACCCAGTACTTC
TRBD1	TRBV7-8	TRBJ1-2	NA	CASSSGQGDSNYGYTF	TGTGCCAGCAGCTCCGGACAGGGGGATTCAAACTATGGCTACACCTTC
TRBD1	TRBV10-3	TRBJ2-1	NA	CAISGTGENEQFF	TGTGCCATCAGCGGGACAGGGGAGAATGAGCAGTTCTTC
NA	TRBV5-5	TRBJ1-3	NA	CASSPPRVPNTIYF	TGTGCCAGCAGCCCCCCCAGGGTCCCAAACACCATATATTTT
NA	TRBV4-3	TRBJ1-5	NA	CASSQGVRGGQPQHF	TGCGCCAGCAGCCAAGGTGTAAGGGGAGGTCAGCCCCAGCATTTT
TRBD1	TRBV6-5	TRBJ1-2	NA	CASSPRGTGLYGYTF	TGTGCCAGCAGTCCCCGGGGGACAGGTCTATATGGCTACACCTTC
NA	TRBV13	TRBJ1-1	NA	CASSLLGTEAFF	TGTGCCAGCAGCTTACTCGGGACAGAAGCTTTCTTT
NA	TRBV7-2	TRBJ1-1	NA	CASSTRASPYTEAFF	TGTGCCAGCAGCACTAGGGCTAGCCCTTACACTGAAGCTTTCTTT
NA	TRBV2	TRBJ2-1	NA	CASTPSYNEQFF	TGTGCCAGCACCCCTAGTTACAATGAGCAGTTCTTC
TRBD1	TRBV2	TRBJ2-6	NA	CASSKPGQGSGGANVLTF	TGTGCCAGCAGTAAACCGGGACAGGGGTCAGGTGGGGCCAACGTCCTGACTTTC
TRBD1	TRBV19	TRBJ2-7	once	CASSRQGSYEQYF	TGTGCCAGTAGCCGACAGGGTTCCTACGAGCAGTACTTC
NA	TRBV15	TRBJ1-1	NA	CATSRDPGTEAFF	TGTGCCACCAGCAGAGATCCGGGCACTGAAGCTTTCTTT
TRBD2	TRBV2	TRBJ2-3	NA	CASSLAGGTDTQYF	TGTGCCAGCAGTTTAGCGGGAGGCACAGATACGCAGTATTTT
TRBD1	TRBV20-1	TRBJ2-7	NA	CSAGGQGRNEQYF	TGCAGTGCTGGTGGACAGGGGCGGAACGAGCAGTACTTC
TRBD1	TRBV6-2/TRBV6-3	TRBJ1-1	NA	CASSFPGQGVNTEAFF	TGTGCCAGCAGTTTTCCGGGACAGGGGGTGAACACTGAAGCTTTCTTT